These 20 T cell receptor beta chains came from one sample sequenced in a study of response to subunit inactivated influenza vaccine. TCRdb reprocessed the RT-PCR reads with MiXCR, giving one entry per CDR3 protein. The data show 150,000 to 200,000 distinct CDR3 sequences, 10% to 15% seen once. These data are also associated with another study on T cells expressing NK-cell markers. This second study says: It was by 5'RACE template switching with UMIs that TCR beta cDNA was made.

Material: CD8+ T cells sorted from PBMCs, obtained approximately 12 days after vaccination. The receptor set was obtained from a man in his forties or fifties who received an inactivated influenza vaccine.

This clonotype appeared many times. Relative to the germline gene, one junction end is altered; a read error may explain this. This chain uses TRBV7-9 with TRBJ2-5; no definite D call. The CDR3 sequence is 12 residues long. CDR1 and CDR2 (germline): SEHNR, FQNEAQ (reference sequence). This CDR3 is CASSGYQETQYF. The CDR3, as DNA: TGTGCCAGCAGTGGTTACCAGGAGACCCAGTACTTC.

This clonotype was found many times. This chain joins TRBV5-1 and TRBJ2-3; TRBD2 matches 13 bases. Germline CDR1 is SGHRS and CDR2 is YFSETQ. The trim removed 4 bases at V and 6 bases at J, leaving 8 bases unmatched. The CDR3 contains 16 residues. CDR3: CASSVGLAGAPDTQYF. CDR3 coding DNA: TGCGCCAGCAGCGTCGGACTAGCGGGAGCCCCCGATACGCAGTATTTT.

This chain connects TRBV12-3 or TRBV12-4 to TRBJ2-3, with 10 positions matching TRBD2. This CDR3 is 18 amino acids long. V trimming: 3 bases; J trimming: 3 bases; junction bases outside the gene matches: 12. The CDR3 protein is CASSFYPPAGGLTDTQYF. In DNA form, the CDR3 reads TGTGCCAGCAGTTTTTACCCCCCAGCGGGGGGGCTGACAGATACGCAGTATTTT.

This clonotype was counted a few times. The V gene is TRBV3-1, the J gene TRBJ2-1; D gene uncertain. Germline lookup yields CDR1 LGHDT and CDR2 YNNKEL (reference sequence). This CDR3 contains 14 residues. Trimming stripped 1 base from V and 3 bases from J, with 7 bases between. For the CDR3, the DNA is TGTGCCAGCAGCCAAGTGTCTAGCTACAATGAGCAGTTCTTC. It codes for CASSQVSSYNEQFF.

J is TRBJ2-7 and V is TRBV27, with D perhaps being TRBD1 or TRBD2 (5 bases each). Germline V lookup: CDR1 MNHEY, CDR2 SMNVEV (reference sequence). V was trimmed by 2 bases and J by 6 bases, leaving 23 bases between them. CDR3 length: 17 amino acids. The CDR3 sequence: CASSLIGVVPGPGEQYF. The CDR3 nucleotides are TGTGCCAGCAGTTTAATCGGGGTGGTTCCAGGGCCGGGCGAGCAGTACTTC.

This clonotype was observed a few times. The chain is built from TRBV7-2 and TRBJ2-1, with 9 bases matching TRBD1. Germline CDR1 reads SGHTA; CDR2 reads FQGNSA. The length of the CDR3 is 16 residues. Unmatched junction bases numbered 8, after V lost 5 bases and J lost 3 bases. CDR3 sequence reads: CASSPGQGSYYNEQFF. CDR3 nucleotides: TGTGCCAGCAGCCCGGGACAGGGCTCGTACTACAATGAGCAGTTCTTC.

The chain employs TRBV9 and TRBJ2-7; 7 nucleotides align to TRBD1. The germline CDR1 and CDR2 sequences are SGDLS and YYNGEE. The V gene end was trimmed by 0 bases and the J gene end by 2 bases; junction bases not matched to a gene: 5. This CDR3 spans 15 amino acids. The CDR3 protein is CASSVATGYPYEQYF. For the CDR3, the DNA is TGTGCCAGCAGCGTAGCGACAGGGTACCCCTACGAGCAGTACTTC.

The chain is built from TRBV7-2 and TRBJ2-5; possibly TRBD1 or TRBD2 for D (6 bases each). CDR3 length: 14 residues. Per germline, CDR1 SGHTA and CDR2 FQGNSA. V lost 0 bases, J lost 7 bases, and 12 bases lay in between. CDR3 residues: CASSLAPGGGTQYF. CDR3 nucleotide sequence: TGTGCCAGCAGCTTAGCGCCCGGGGGCGGGACCCAGTACTTC.

At least ten counts were recorded for this clonotype. The V call is TRBV30, the J call TRBJ1-5, with D hard to call. V lost 0 bases and J 7 bases, leaving 10 bases between the germline ends. The V gene's germline CDR1 is GTSNPN and CDR2 SVGIG (reference sequence). CDR3 length equals 13 residues. The CDR3 nucleotides are TGTGCCTGGAGTGTTGCGGGGATCCAGCCCCAGCATTTT. Encoded protein: CAWSVAGIQPQHF.

This clonotype has just a few counts. The chain uses TRBV7-6 and TRBJ1-1; possibly TRBD1 for D (5 bases). The CDR3 sequence is 13 residues long. Trimming removed 2 bases at V and 6 bases at J, with 10 bases between. The V gene's germline CDR1 is SGHVS and CDR2 FNYEAQ. CDR3 coding DNA: TGTGCCAGCAGCTTAACGGAGGGGTCTGAAGCTTTCTTT. Translated, it gives CASSLTEGSEAFF. Complete variable domain (other parts from reference TRBV7-6 and TRBJ1-1): GAGVSQSPRYKVTKRGQDVALRCDPISGHVSLYWYRQALGQGPEFLTYFNYEAQQDKSGLPNDRFSAERPEGSISTLTIQRTEQRDSAMYRCASSLTEGSEAFFGQGTRLTVV.

This clonotype was seen a handful of times. The genes are TRBV13 and TRBJ2-7; D may correspond to TRBD1 or TRBD2 (5 bases each). The CDR3 is 13 amino acids. Germline CDR1 PRHDT, CDR2 FYEKMQ (reference sequence). V was pared by 4 bases and J by 7 bases, with 14 bases between. CDR3 bases: TGTGCCAGCAGCTCCGGGACGACGGGGGAGCAGTACTTC. This translates into CASSSGTTGEQYF.

This clonotype was detected only a few times. This chain links TRBV11-3 with TRBJ2-1; 9 bases match TRBD2. The CDR3 length is 17 residues. Germline CDR1 and CDR2: SGHNT and YENEEA. V was clipped by 6 bases and J by 0 bases; unmatched bases: 9. CDR3 region: CASSSPNSGSSYNEQFF. CDR3 DNA sequence: TGTGCCAGCAGTTCTCCTAATAGCGGGAGCTCCTACAATGAGCAGTTCTTC.

V gene TRBV6-6 combines with J gene TRBJ1-6; D gene unclear. Germline-derived CDR1 and CDR2 are MNHNY and SVGAGI (reference sequence). This CDR3 spans 13 amino acids. V was clipped by 0 bases and J by 14 bases, with 11 bases between them. CDR3 residues: CASSYSRGNSLHF. The CDR3 DNA reads TGTGCCAGCAGTTACTCGAGAGGCAATTCCCTCCACTTT.

This clonotype came up once. The genes are TRBV6-1 and TRBJ1-6; no definite D call. This CDR3 is built from 15 residues. Trimming left V 2 bases short and J 10 bases short, with 15 bases between. Looked up from germline, CDR1 is MNHNS and CDR2 is SASEGT. CDR3 sequence reads: CASSESAAPSSPLHF. The CDR3 bases are TGTGCCAGCAGTGAATCAGCAGCCCCTAGCTCACCCCTCCACTTT.

This clonotype was detected only a few times. J is TRBJ2-5 and V is TRBV20-1; 9 nucleotides line up with TRBD1. V lost 5 bases to trimming and J lost 5 bases; unmatched junction nucleotides: 9. CDR1 DFQATT and CDR2 SNEGSKA come from the germline V gene (reference sequence). The CDR3 extends over 14 amino acids. Here the CDR3 reads CSADEQGAGETQYF. The CDR3 DNA sequence: TGCAGTGCTGATGAACAGGGGGCGGGGGAGACCCAGTACTTC.

This clonotype was observed a few times. The rearrangement joins TRBV6-5 to TRBJ2-5; perhaps D is TRBD1 or TRBD2 (6 bases each). The CDR3 spans 15 residues. Trimming stripped 0 bases from V and 5 bases from J, with 13 bases between. Germline CDR1 reads MNHEY; CDR2 reads SVGAGI. CDR3 nucleotide sequence: TGTGCCAGCAGTTACTCATCGGGGGCGGAGGAGACCCAGTACTTC. It specifies CASSYSSGAEETQYF.

Worth noting for this clonotype: Given the absence of the conserved phenylalanine or tryptophan at the CDR3 end, a read error is likely. The chain links TRBV27 to TRBJ2-7, with a tentative D call TRBD1 (6 bases). The CDR3 is 15 amino acids. The V and J ends lost 0 bases and 2 bases respectively, with 11 bases between them. CDR1 and CDR2 (germline): MNHEY, SMNVEV (reference sequence). Here the CDR3 DNA reads TGTGCCAGCAGTTTATCGACAGGATACACCTACGAGCAGTACCTC. This encodes CASSLSTGYTYEQYL.

The chain recombines TRBV4-1 with TRBJ1-3; D uncertain. The CDR3 length is 14 residues. CDR1 MGHRA and CDR2 YSYEKL come from the germline V gene. V lost 3 bases to trimming and J lost 1 base, with 7 bases between them. This CDR3 reads CASSQIGSGNTIYF. The CDR3, as DNA: TGCGCCAGCAGCCAGATAGGGTCTGGAAACACCATATATTTT.

This clonotype was seen more than once but under ten times. The V gene is TRBV19, the J gene TRBJ2-3, with D uncertain. Germline-derived CDR1 and CDR2 are LNHDA and SQIVND (reference sequence). Trimming shortened V by 4 bases and J by 2 bases, and 10 bases separated the two germline ends. The CDR3 has 14 amino acids. The CDR3 region has the DNA TGTGCCAGTAGTAGGTTGGTTGCCACAGATACGCAGTATTTT. Encoded protein: CASSRLVATDTQYF.

This clonotype has only a few counts. The chain joins TRBV15 to TRBJ2-1, with a tentative D call TRBD2 (6 bases). The CDR3 spans 16 residues. With 2 bases removed from V and 2 bases from J, the gap between germline ends came to 13 bases. The germline gives CDR1 LNHNV, CDR2 YYDKDF (reference sequence). The CDR3 reads CATSRTYGSAYNEQFF. The DNA for the CDR3 is TGTGCCACCAGCAGAACCTACGGGAGTGCCTACAATGAGCAGTTCTTC.